A selection of T cell receptor beta chains follows, all from one sample in a study of blood T cells in healthy people across ages. TCRdb itself ran the 5' RACE reads through MiXCR, one entry per CDR3 protein. The data show about 1.4 million distinct CDR3 sequences, with approximately 59% seen just once and approximately 7% held by the top ten. Sequencing used blood. These receptors originate from a young man in good health. CDR3s include the opening cysteine and the closing phenylalanine or tryptophan.

v_gene	j_gene	CDR3aa
TRBV7-6	TRBJ2-4	CASSLAGRYGGPQYF
TRBV4-1	TRBJ2-5	CASSQGLLAETQYF
TRBV2	TRBJ2-1	CASRQTTYNEQFF
TRBV6-6	TRBJ2-7	CATIGGNEQYF
TRBV20-1	TRBJ2-5	CSARVSGRTPFTNEQYF
TRBV4-1	TRBJ2-7	CASSQEVLVYEQYF
TRBV28	TRBJ1-5	CASGSVRDRGQPQHF
TRBV6-6	TRBJ1-2	CASSSPDTGGYTF
TRBV6-1	TRBJ1-6	CASSESRNSPLHF
TRBV5-1	TRBJ2-7	CASSPSRTGLIYEQYF
TRBV5-6	TRBJ2-1	CASSPRLAGGFGLQSEQFF
TRBV6-5	TRBJ2-3	CASSPGLATTDTQYF
TRBV29-1	TRBJ2-2	CSVTPLTDTGELFF
TRBV4-2	TRBJ2-3	CASSGPGPSTDTQYF
TRBV7-9	TRBJ1-1	CASVMGQGDTEAFF
TRBV10-3	.	CAIRGVDRPASYEQYF
TRBV7-6	TRBJ2-7	CASSRDLAGRYEQYF
TRBV6-4	TRBJ1-2	CARVSDYSGYTF